This T cell receptor (beta chain) was sequenced in a study of blood T cell repertoires in COVID-19. Study information: Donors in the United States, Italy and Spain gave samples during acute or convalescent COVID-19. PBMCs, B-cell-depleted T cells, or T cells provided the cDNA or gDNA that made up the material.

Trimming removed 4 bases at V and 7 bases at J, with 14 bases between. This CDR3 has 13 residues. From germline, CDR1 is SGHRS and CDR2 YFSETQ. This clone appeared a single time. In the source study's methods: Reference gene primer amplification yielded estimated nucleated cell counts. The assay was immunoSEQ multiplex PCR, and TCRdb's table has in-frame clones only and misses some. The V and J calls and clone size were taken over from that table, and D and trimming were inferred from the DNA. The data contain approximately 93,000 clones, about four fifths of them singletons. This chain connects TRBV5-1 to TRBJ2-5; D unresolved. Sequencing used peripheral blood. The TCR originated in a woman of 80 years or more with acute or convalescent COVID-19. CDR3 amino acids: CASSDSSGATQYF. The CDR3 region has the DNA TGCGCCAGCAGCGATAGCTCGGGTGCGACCCAGTACTTC.